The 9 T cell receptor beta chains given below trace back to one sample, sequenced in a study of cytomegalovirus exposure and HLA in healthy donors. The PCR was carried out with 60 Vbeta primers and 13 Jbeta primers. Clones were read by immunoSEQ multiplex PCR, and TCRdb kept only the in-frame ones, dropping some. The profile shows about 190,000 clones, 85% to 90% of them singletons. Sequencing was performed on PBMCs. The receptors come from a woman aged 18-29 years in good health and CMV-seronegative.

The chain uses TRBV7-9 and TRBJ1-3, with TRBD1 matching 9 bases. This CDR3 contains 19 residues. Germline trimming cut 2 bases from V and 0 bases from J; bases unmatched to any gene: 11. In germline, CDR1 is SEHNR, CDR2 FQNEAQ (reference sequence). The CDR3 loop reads CASSLSAVGQGSSGNTIYF. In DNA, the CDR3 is TGTGCCAGCAGCTTAAGTGCCGTGGGACAGGGATCCTCTGGAAACACCATATATTTT.

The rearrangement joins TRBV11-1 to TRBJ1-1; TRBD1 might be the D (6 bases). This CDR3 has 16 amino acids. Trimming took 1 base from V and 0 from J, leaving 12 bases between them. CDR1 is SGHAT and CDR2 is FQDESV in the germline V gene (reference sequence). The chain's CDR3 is CASSLGTQGLNTEAFF. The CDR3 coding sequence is TGTGCCAGCAGCTTAGGGACACAGGGATTGAACACTGAAGCTTTCTTT. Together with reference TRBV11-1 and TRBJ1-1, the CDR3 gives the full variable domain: EAEVAQSPRYKITEKSQAVAFWCDPISGHATLYWYRQILGQGPELLVQFQDESVVDDSQLPKDRFSAERLKGVDSTLKIQPAELGDSAMYLCASSLGTQGLNTEAFFGQGTRLTVV.

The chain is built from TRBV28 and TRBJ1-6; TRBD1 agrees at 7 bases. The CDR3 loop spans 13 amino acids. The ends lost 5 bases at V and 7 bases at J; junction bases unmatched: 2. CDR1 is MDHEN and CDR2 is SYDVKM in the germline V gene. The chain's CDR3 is CASSPRGNSPLHF. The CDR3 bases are TGTGCCAGCAGTCCCAGGGGGAATTCACCCCTCCACTTT.

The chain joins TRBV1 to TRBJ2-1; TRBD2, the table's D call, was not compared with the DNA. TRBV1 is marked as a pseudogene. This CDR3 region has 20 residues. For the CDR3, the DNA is TGCACCAGCAGCCAAGAGGAAGTTGGACTAGCGGGAGATTCCTACAATGAGCAGTTCTTC. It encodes CTSSQEEVGLAGDSYNEQFF.

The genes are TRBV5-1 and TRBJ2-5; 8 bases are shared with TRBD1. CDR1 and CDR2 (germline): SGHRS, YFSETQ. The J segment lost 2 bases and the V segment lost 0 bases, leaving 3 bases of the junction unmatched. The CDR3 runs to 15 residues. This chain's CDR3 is CASSLGDRSQETQYF. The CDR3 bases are TGCGCCAGCAGCTTGGGGGACAGGTCTCAAGAGACCCAGTACTTC.

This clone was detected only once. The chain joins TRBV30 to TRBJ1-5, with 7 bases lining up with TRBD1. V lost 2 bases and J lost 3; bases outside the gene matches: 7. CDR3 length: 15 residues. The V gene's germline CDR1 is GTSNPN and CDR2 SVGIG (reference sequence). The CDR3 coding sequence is TGTGCCTGGAGTTTCACAGGGGACCACAATCAGCCCCAGCATTTT. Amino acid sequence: CAWSFTGDHNQPQHF.

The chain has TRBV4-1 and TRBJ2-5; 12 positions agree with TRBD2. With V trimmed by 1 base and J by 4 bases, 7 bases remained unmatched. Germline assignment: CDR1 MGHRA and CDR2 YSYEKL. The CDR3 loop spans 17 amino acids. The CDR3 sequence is CASSQGIGLAGSETQYF. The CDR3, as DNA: TGCGCCAGCAGCCAAGGGATAGGACTAGCGGGATCAGAGACCCAGTACTTC.

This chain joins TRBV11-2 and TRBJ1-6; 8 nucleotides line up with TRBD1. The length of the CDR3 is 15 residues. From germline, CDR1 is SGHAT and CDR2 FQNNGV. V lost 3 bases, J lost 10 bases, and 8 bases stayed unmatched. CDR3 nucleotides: TGTGCCAGCAGCTTGGCTGGACAGGGAGACTCACCCCTCCACTTT. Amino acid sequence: CASSLAGQGDSPLHF.

The CDR3 loop is CASSPRPDRGGTGELFF. CDR3 nucleotide sequence: TGTGCCAGCTCACCCCGCCCGGACCGGGGAGGCACCGGGGAGCTGTTTTTT. V usage is TRBV18 and J usage is TRBJ2-2; tentative D call: TRBD2 (6 bases). Germline values: CDR1 KGHSH, CDR2 LQKENI. Trimming took off 3 bases at V and 4 bases at J, with 18 bases between the two ends. The CDR3 spans 17 residues.